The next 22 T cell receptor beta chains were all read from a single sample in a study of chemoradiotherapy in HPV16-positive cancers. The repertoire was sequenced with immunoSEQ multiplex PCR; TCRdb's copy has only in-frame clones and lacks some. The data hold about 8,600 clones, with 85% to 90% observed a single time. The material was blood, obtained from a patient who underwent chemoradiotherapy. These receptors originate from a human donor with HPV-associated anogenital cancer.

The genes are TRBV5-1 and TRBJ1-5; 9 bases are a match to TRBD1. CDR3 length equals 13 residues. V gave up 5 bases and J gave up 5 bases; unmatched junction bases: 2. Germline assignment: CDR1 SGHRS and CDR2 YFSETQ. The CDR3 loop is CASSDRGDQPQHF. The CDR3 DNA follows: TGCGCCAGCAGTGACAGGGGGGATCAGCCCCAGCATTTT.

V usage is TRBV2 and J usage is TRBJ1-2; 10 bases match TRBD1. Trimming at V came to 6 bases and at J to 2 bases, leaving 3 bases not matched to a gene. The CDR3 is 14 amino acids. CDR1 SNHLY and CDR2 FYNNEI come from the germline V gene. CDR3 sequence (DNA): TGTGCCAGCAGCGACAGGGGGCCCAACTATGGCTACACCTTC. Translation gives CASSDRGPNYGYTF.

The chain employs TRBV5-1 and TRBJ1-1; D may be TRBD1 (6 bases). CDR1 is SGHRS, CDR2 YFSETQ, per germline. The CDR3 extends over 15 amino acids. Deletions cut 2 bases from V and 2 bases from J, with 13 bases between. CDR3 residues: CASSLGGRSNTEAFF. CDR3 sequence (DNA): TGCGCCAGCAGCTTAGGGGGACGGAGCAACACTGAAGCTTTCTTT.

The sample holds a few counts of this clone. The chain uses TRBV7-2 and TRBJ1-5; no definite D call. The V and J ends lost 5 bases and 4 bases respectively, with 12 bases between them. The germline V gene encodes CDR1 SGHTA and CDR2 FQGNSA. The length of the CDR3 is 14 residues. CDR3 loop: CASSPGGYNQPQHF. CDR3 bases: TGTGCCAGCAGCCCTGGCGGGTATAATCAGCCCCAGCATTTT.

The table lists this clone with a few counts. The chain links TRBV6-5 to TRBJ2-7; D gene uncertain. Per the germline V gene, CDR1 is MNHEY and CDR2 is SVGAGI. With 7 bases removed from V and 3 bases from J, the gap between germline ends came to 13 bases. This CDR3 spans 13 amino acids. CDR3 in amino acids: CASTVMEGYEQYF. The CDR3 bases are TGTGCCAGCACCGTTATGGAAGGCTACGAGCAGTACTTC.

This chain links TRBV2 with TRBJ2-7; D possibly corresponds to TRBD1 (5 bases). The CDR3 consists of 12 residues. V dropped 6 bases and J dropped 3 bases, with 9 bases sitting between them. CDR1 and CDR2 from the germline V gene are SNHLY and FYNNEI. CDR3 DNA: TGTGCCAGCAGGGGTAGGGGCTACGAGCAGTACTTC. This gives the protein CASRGRGYEQYF. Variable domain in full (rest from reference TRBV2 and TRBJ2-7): EPEVTQTPSHQVTQMGQEVILRCVPISNHLYFYWYRQILGQKVEFLVSFYNNEISEKSEIFDDQFSVERPDGSNFTLKIRSTKLEDSAMYFCASRGRGYEQYFGPGTRLTVT.

The CDR3 protein is CASSEFDEQYF. The CDR3 DNA reads TGTGCCAGCAGTGAATTCGACGAGCAGTACTTC. V usage is TRBV25-1 and J usage is TRBJ2-5; D not certain. The J call may be mistaken, given a closer DNA end match to TRBJ2-7. This CDR3 region has 11 residues. Per the germline V gene, CDR1 is MGHDK and CDR2 is SYGVNS.

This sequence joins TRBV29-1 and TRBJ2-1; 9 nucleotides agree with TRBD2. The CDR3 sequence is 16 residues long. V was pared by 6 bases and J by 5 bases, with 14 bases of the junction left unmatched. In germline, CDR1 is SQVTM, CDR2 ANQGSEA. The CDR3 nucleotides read TGCAGCGTATGGGGGGTCAGCGGGAGGATCAACAATGAGCAGTTCTTC. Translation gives CSVWGVSGRINNEQFF.

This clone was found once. The CDR3 sequence: CAISSAQASSYEQYF. Written as DNA, the CDR3 is TGTGCCATCAGTTCGGCACAGGCAAGCTCCTACGAGCAGTACTTC. The rearrangement uses TRBV10-3 and TRBJ2-7; tentatively, D is TRBD1 (5 bases). The germline V gene encodes CDR1 ENHRY and CDR2 SYGVKD. V was pared by 5 bases and J by 0 bases, with 14 bases between. The CDR3 contains 15 residues.

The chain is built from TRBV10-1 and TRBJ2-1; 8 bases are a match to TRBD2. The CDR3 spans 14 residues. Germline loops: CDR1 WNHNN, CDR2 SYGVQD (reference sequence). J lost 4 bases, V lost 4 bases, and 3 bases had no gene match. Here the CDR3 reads CASSGLAGYNEQFF. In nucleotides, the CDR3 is TGCGCCAGCAGTGGGCTAGCGGGTTACAATGAGCAGTTCTTC.

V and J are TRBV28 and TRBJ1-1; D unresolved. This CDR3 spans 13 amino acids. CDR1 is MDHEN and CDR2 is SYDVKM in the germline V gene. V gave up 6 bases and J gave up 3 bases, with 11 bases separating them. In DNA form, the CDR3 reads TGTGCCAGCAGCCACCGGAGGGACACTGAAGCTTTCTTT. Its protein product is CASSHRRDTEAFF.

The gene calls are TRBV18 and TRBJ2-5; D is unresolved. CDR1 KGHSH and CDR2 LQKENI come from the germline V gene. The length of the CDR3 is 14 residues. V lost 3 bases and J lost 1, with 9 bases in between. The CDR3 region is CASSPSAAQETQYF. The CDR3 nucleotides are TGTGCCAGCTCACCGAGCGCCGCCCAAGAGACCCAGTACTTC.

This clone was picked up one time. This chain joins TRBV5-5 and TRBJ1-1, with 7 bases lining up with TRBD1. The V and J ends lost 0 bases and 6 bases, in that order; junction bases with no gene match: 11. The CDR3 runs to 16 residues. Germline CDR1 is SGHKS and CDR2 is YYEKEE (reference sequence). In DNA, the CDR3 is TGTGCCAGCAGCTTGGGACAGGGCATTTTATTACCTGAAGCTTTCTTT. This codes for CASSLGQGILLPEAFF.

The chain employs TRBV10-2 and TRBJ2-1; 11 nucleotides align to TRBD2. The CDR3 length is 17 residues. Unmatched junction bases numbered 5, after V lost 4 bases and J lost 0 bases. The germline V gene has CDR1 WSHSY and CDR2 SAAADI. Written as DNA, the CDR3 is TGCGCCAGCAGTGTTAGCGGGGGGGCTAGCTCCTACAATGAGCAGTTCTTC. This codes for CASSVSGGASSYNEQFF.

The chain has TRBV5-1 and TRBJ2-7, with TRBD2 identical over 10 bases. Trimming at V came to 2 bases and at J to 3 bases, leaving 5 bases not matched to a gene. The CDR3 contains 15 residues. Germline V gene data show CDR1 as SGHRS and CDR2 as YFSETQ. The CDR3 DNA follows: TGCGCCAGCAGCTTTAATAGCGGGGGGAGCTACGAGCAGTACTTC. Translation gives CASSFNSGGSYEQYF.

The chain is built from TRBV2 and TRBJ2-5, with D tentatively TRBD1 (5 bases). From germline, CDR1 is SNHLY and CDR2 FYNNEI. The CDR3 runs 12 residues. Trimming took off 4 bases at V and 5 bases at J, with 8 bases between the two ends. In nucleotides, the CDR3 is TGTGCCAGCAGTGGGGGCACGGAGACCCAGTACTTC. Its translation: CASSGGTETQYF.

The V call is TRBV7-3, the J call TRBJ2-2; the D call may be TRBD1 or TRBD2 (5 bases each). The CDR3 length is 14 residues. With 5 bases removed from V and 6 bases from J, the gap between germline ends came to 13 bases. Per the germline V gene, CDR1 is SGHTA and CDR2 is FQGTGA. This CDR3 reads CASSPSVGAGELFF. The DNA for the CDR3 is TGTGCCAGCAGCCCATCAGTGGGGGCCGGGGAGCTGTTTTTT.

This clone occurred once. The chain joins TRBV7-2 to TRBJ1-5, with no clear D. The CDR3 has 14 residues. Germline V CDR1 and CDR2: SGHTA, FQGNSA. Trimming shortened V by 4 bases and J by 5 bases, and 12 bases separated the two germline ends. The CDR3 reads CASSSTIGYQPQHF. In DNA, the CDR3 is TGTGCCAGCAGCTCGACAATCGGGTATCAGCCCCAGCATTTT.

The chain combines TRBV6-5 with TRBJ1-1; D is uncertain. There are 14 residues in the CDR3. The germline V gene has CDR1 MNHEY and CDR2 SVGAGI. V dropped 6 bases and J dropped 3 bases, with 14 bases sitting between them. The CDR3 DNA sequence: TGTGCCAGCAGATCAATCACCCGGGACACTGAAGCTTTCTTT. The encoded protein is CASRSITRDTEAFF.

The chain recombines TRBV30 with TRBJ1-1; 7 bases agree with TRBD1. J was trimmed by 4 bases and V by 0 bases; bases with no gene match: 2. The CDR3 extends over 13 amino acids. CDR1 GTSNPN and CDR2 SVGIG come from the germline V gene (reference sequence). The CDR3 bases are TGTGCCTGGAGTGTACAGGGGTCCACTGAAGCTTTCTTT. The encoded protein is CAWSVQGSTEAFF.

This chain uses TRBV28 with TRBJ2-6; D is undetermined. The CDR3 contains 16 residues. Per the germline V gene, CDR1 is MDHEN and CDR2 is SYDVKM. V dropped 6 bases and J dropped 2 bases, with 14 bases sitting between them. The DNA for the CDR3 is TGTGCCAGCAGATTAAAGTGGGGAACTGGGGCCAACGTCCTGACTTTC. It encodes CASRLKWGTGANVLTF.

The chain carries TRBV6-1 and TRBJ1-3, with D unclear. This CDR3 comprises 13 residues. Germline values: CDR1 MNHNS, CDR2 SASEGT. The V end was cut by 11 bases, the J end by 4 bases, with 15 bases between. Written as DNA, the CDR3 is TGTGCCGCAATGACTCAAATCGGAAACACCATATATTTT. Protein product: CAAMTQIGNTIYF.